The rows below give T cell receptor beta chains drawn from one sample of a study of T cell responses to AZD1222 COVID-19 vaccine. TCRdb's table, derived via immunoSEQ multiplex PCR, lists solely in-frame clones and lacks some. Of around 78,000 clones in the sample, 90% are singletons; the top ten hold approximately 4.5%. This sample comprised peripheral blood, obtained on day 0 of AZD1222 vaccination. These receptors were taken from an adult in good health. The CDR3 runs from the conserved cysteine through the conserved F or W. The D gene is left open where the match is weak. The size entry is marked missing in some rows and otherwise reads once, few, many or a size class.

d_gene: TRBD2
abundance: -
j_gene: TRBJ2-3
v_gene: TRBV7-9
CDR3aa: CASSARLAGSTPDTQYF
CDR3nt: TGTGCCAGCAGCGCCAGACTAGCGGGATCCACCCCAGATACGCAGTATTTT

d_gene: TRBD1
abundance: -
j_gene: TRBJ1-6
v_gene: TRBV14
CDR3aa: CASGRQGWNSPLHF
CDR3nt: TGTGCCAGCGGAAGACAGGGCTGGAATTCACCCCTCCACTTT

d_gene: TRBD1
abundance: -
j_gene: TRBJ1-5
v_gene: TRBV5-6
CDR3aa: CASSFSGTALQPQHF
CDR3nt: TGTGCCAGCAGCTTTTCCGGGACAGCGCTCCAGCCCCAGCATTTT

d_gene: -
abundance: -
j_gene: TRBJ1-4
v_gene: TRBV18
CDR3aa: CASSGRSGEKLFF
CDR3nt: TGTGCCAGCTCAGGGAGATCGGGCGAAAAACTGTTTTTT

d_gene: TRBD1
abundance: once
j_gene: TRBJ1-2
v_gene: TRBV2
CDR3aa: CASSGGQVLANYGYTF
CDR3nt: TGTGCCAGCAGCGGAGGACAGGTGCTAGCTAACTATGGCTACACCTTC

d_gene: -
abundance: -
j_gene: TRBJ1-5
v_gene: TRBV10-3
CDR3aa: CAISEKGGNQPQHF
CDR3nt: TGTGCCATCAGTGAAAAGGGAGGCAATCAGCCCCAGCATTTT

d_gene: -
abundance: -
j_gene: TRBJ1-5
v_gene: TRBV27
CDR3aa: CASSSQGRGQPQHF
CDR3nt: TGTGCCAGCAGTTCCCAGGGGAGAGGGCAGCCCCAGCATTTT

d_gene: -
abundance: -
j_gene: TRBJ1-2
v_gene: TRBV28
CDR3aa: CASNGGGSYGYTF
CDR3nt: TGTGCCAGCAATGGGGGGGGTAGCTATGGCTACACCTTC

d_gene: -
abundance: -
j_gene: TRBJ1-1
v_gene: TRBV7-9
CDR3aa: CASSLYGSMNTEAFF
CDR3nt: TGTGCCAGCAGCTTATACGGGAGTATGAACACTGAAGCTTTCTTT

d_gene: TRBD2
abundance: -
j_gene: TRBJ2-3
v_gene: TRBV5-1
CDR3aa: CASSFRTSGATDTQYF
CDR3nt: TGCGCCAGCAGCTTCCGGACTAGCGGCGCCACAGATACGCAGTATTTT

d_gene: -
abundance: -
j_gene: TRBJ2-1
v_gene: TRBV10-3
CDR3aa: CAINQPGVGNEQFF
CDR3nt: TGTGCCATCAACCAACCGGGGGTGGGAAATGAGCAGTTCTTC

d_gene: TRBD2
abundance: -
j_gene: TRBJ2-1
v_gene: TRBV4-2
CDR3aa: CASSQAPIAGLAGGEQFF
CDR3nt: TGTGCCAGCAGCCAAGCTCCCATCGCGGGACTAGCGGGTGGGGAGCAGTTCTTC

d_gene: -
abundance: -
j_gene: TRBJ2-2
v_gene: TRBV29-1
CDR3aa: CSVEGTANTGELFF
CDR3nt: TGCAGCGTTGAAGGTACGGCGAACACCGGGGAGCTGTTTTTT

d_gene: -
abundance: -
j_gene: TRBJ2-3
v_gene: TRBV13
CDR3aa: CASSSGSGDTQYF
CDR3nt: TGTGCCAGCAGCTCCGGCTCGGGGGATACGCAGTATTTT

d_gene: -
abundance: once
j_gene: TRBJ1-1
v_gene: TRBV11-2
CDR3aa: CASSLATGLTSAAFF
CDR3nt: TGTGCCAGCAGCTTAGCGACGGGGCTTACCTCAGCGGCTTTCTTT

d_gene: TRBD2
abundance: -
j_gene: TRBJ2-1
v_gene: TRBV6-5
CDR3aa: CASRRGAYNEQFF
CDR3nt: TGTGCCAGCCGTCGGGGGGCCTACAATGAGCAGTTCTTC

d_gene: TRBD1
abundance: -
j_gene: TRBJ2-7
v_gene: TRBV6-5
CDR3aa: CASSTETGAYEQYF
CDR3nt: TGTGCCAGCAGCACCGAGACAGGGGCCTACGAGCAGTACTTC

d_gene: -
abundance: -
j_gene: TRBJ2-7
v_gene: TRBV3-1/TRBV3-2
CDR3aa: CASSQAEYEQYF
CDR3nt: TGTGCCAGCAGCCAAGCCGAATACGAGCAGTACTTC

d_gene: -
abundance: -
j_gene: TRBJ2-2
v_gene: TRBV9
CDR3aa: CASSVSLGAGTGELFF
CDR3nt: TGTGCCAGCAGCGTAAGCCTCGGGGCGGGCACCGGGGAGCTGTTTTTT

d_gene: -
abundance: -
j_gene: TRBJ1-5
v_gene: TRBV7-7
CDR3aa: CASSLGKNQPQHF
CDR3nt: TGTGCCAGCAGCTTAGGAAAAAATCAGCCCCAGCATTTT

d_gene: -
abundance: -
j_gene: TRBJ1-2
v_gene: TRBV6-2/TRBV6-3
CDR3aa: CASSYSRQRTGGYTF
CDR3nt: TGTGCCAGCAGTTACTCTCGACAGAGGACGGGTGGCTACACCTTC

d_gene: TRBD2
abundance: -
j_gene: TRBJ2-7
v_gene: TRBV7-2
CDR3aa: CASSPLKLAGSSYEQYF
CDR3nt: TGTGCCAGCAGCCCTCTTAAACTAGCGGGCAGCTCCTACGAGCAGTACTTC

d_gene: -
abundance: -
j_gene: TRBJ1-2
v_gene: TRBV24-1
CDR3aa: CATSDLWGVGYTF
CDR3nt: TGTGCCACCAGTGATTTGTGGGGCGTGGGCTACACCTTC

d_gene: TRBD1
abundance: -
j_gene: TRBJ1-5
v_gene: TRBV24-1
CDR3aa: CATSDPGQGNQPQHF
CDR3nt: TGTGCCACCAGTGATCCGGGACAGGGAAATCAGCCCCAGCATTTT

d_gene: TRBD2
abundance: few
j_gene: TRBJ2-7
v_gene: TRBV10-3
CDR3aa: CAISSGGLASYEQYF
CDR3nt: TGTGCCATCAGTTCGGGCGGACTAGCGTCTTACGAGCAGTACTTC

d_gene: TRBD1
abundance: -
j_gene: TRBJ1-5
v_gene: TRBV2
CDR3aa: CASSGGTGGTSQPQHF
CDR3nt: TGTGCCAGCAGCGGGGGGACAGGGGGCACGAGTCAGCCCCAGCATTTT

d_gene: -
abundance: -
j_gene: TRBJ2-5
v_gene: TRBV27
CDR3aa: CASSGQETQYF
CDR3nt: TGTGCCAGCAGTGGCCAAGAGACCCAGTACTTC

d_gene: TRBD2
abundance: -
j_gene: TRBJ2-1
v_gene: TRBV6-5
CDR3aa: CASIKGLAGDNEQFF
CDR3nt: TGTGCCAGCATCAAAGGACTAGCGGGAGACAATGAGCAGTTCTTC

d_gene: -
abundance: -
j_gene: TRBJ1-2
v_gene: TRBV5-4
CDR3aa: CASSLWQGVYGYTF
CDR3nt: TGTGCCAGCAGCTTGTGGCAGGGTGTTTATGGCTACACCTTC

d_gene: TRBD1
abundance: -
j_gene: TRBJ1-1
v_gene: TRBV19
CDR3aa: CASSWDRDTEAFF
CDR3nt: TGTGCCAGTAGCTGGGACAGGGACACTGAAGCTTTCTTT

d_gene: -
abundance: -
j_gene: TRBJ2-2
v_gene: TRBV29-1
CDR3aa: CSVGTPLTGELFF
CDR3nt: TGCAGCGTTGGAACTCCTCTCACCGGGGAGCTGTTTTTT

d_gene: -
abundance: -
j_gene: TRBJ2-1
v_gene: TRBV11-3
CDR3aa: CASSSRGNEQFF
CDR3nt: TGTGCCAGCAGCTCACGGGGCAATGAGCAGTTCTTC

d_gene: -
abundance: -
j_gene: TRBJ1-1
v_gene: TRBV19
CDR3aa: CASSSTYMNTEAFF
CDR3nt: TGTGCCAGTAGTAGTACATACATGAACACTGAAGCTTTCTTT

d_gene: -
abundance: -
j_gene: TRBJ2-3
v_gene: TRBV19
CDR3aa: CASSRRDKAPDTQYF
CDR3nt: TGTGCCAGTAGCCGCAGGGACAAGGCGCCTGATACGCAGTATTTT

d_gene: TRBD1
abundance: -
j_gene: TRBJ2-1
v_gene: TRBV4-2
CDR3aa: CASSQPDREYNEQFF
CDR3nt: TGTGCCAGCAGCCAACCGGACAGGGAGTACAATGAGCAGTTCTTC

d_gene: -
abundance: -
j_gene: TRBJ2-7
v_gene: TRBV6-6
CDR3aa: CASKSTLENYEQYF
CDR3nt: TGTGCCAGCAAATCGACACTAGAGAACTACGAGCAGTACTTC

d_gene: TRBD1
abundance: -
j_gene: TRBJ1-6
v_gene: TRBV28
CDR3aa: CALQGADSPLHF
CDR3nt: TGTGCCTTACAGGGGGCGGATTCACCCCTCCACTTT

d_gene: -
abundance: -
j_gene: TRBJ1-1
v_gene: TRBV2
CDR3aa: CASRADSGDTEAFF
CDR3nt: TGTGCCAGCAGGGCAGACTCGGGTGACACTGAAGCTTTCTTT

d_gene: TRBD2
abundance: -
j_gene: TRBJ2-3
v_gene: TRBV10-3
CDR3aa: CAISTTSGRADTQYF
CDR3nt: TGTGCCATCAGCACGACTAGCGGGAGAGCAGATACGCAGTATTTT

d_gene: -
abundance: -
j_gene: TRBJ2-7
v_gene: TRBV11-3
CDR3aa: CASSLGPATYEQYF
CDR3nt: TGTGCCAGCAGCTTAGGTCCGGCGACCTACGAGCAGTACTTC

d_gene: -
abundance: -
j_gene: TRBJ1-4
v_gene: TRBV12-3/TRBV12-4
CDR3aa: CASSLSGPDAVFF
CDR3nt: TGTGCCAGCAGTTTATCCGGGCCAGACGCAGTGTTTTTT

d_gene: -
abundance: few
j_gene: TRBJ1-6
v_gene: TRBV4-1
CDR3aa: CASSQGIVLTRQLNSPLHF
CDR3nt: TGCGCCAGCAGCCAAGGGATCGTTTTAACAAGACAGCTTAATTCACCCCTCCACTTT

d_gene: -
abundance: -
j_gene: TRBJ1-2
v_gene: TRBV2
CDR3aa: CASSGSQGYGYTF
CDR3nt: TGTGCCAGCAGTGGTTCACAGGGCTATGGCTACACCTTC

d_gene: -
abundance: -
j_gene: TRBJ1-3
v_gene: TRBV6-5
CDR3aa: CASSGGPGNTIYF
CDR3nt: TGTGCCAGCAGCGGGGGCCCTGGAAACACCATATATTTT

d_gene: TRBD2
abundance: once
j_gene: TRBJ2-1
v_gene: TRBV7-2
CDR3aa: CASSLMRGGNNEQFF
CDR3nt: TGTGCCAGCAGCTTAATGCGGGGGGGAAACAATGAGCAGTTCTTC

d_gene: -
abundance: -
j_gene: TRBJ2-7
v_gene: TRBV7-9
CDR3aa: CASSLGQAFSYEQYF
CDR3nt: TGTGCCAGCAGCTTAGGTCAGGCGTTCTCCTACGAGCAGTACTTC